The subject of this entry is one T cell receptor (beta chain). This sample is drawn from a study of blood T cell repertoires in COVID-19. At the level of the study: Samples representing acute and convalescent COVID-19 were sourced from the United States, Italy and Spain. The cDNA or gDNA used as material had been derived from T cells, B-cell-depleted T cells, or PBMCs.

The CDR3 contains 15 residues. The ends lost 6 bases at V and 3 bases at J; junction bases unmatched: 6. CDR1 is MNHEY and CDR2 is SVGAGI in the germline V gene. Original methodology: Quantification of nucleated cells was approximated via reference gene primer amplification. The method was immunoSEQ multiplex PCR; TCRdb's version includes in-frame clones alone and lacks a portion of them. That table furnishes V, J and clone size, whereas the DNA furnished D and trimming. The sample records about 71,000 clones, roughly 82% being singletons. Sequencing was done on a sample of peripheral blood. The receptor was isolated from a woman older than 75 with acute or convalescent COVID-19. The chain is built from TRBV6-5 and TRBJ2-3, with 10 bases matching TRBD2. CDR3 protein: CASSPLAGATDTQYF. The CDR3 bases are TGTGCCAGCAGCCCGCTAGCGGGAGCAACAGATACGCAGTATTTT.